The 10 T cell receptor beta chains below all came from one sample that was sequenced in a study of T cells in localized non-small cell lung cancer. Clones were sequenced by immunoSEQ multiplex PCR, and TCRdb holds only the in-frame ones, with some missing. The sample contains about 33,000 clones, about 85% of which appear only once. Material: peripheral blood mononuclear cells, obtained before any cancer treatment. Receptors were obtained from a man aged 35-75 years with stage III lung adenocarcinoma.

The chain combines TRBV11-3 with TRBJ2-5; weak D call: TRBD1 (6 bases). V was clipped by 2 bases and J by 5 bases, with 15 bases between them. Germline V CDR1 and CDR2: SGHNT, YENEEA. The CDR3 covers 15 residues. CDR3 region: CASSLRTQGRETQYF. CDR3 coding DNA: TGTGCCAGCAGCTTAAGGACACAGGGTCGGGAGACCCAGTACTTC.

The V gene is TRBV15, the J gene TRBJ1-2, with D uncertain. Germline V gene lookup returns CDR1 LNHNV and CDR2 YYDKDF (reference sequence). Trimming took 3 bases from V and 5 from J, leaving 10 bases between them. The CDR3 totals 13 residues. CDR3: CATSREVGYGYTF. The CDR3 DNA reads TGTGCCACCAGCAGGGAAGTGGGGTATGGCTACACCTTC.

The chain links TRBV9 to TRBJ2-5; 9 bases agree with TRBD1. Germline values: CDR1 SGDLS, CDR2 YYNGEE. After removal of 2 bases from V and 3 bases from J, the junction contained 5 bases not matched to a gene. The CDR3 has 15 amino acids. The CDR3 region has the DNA TGTGCCAGCAGCGTGGTGGGACAGGGAAAAGAGACCCAGTACTTC. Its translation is CASSVVGQGKETQYF.

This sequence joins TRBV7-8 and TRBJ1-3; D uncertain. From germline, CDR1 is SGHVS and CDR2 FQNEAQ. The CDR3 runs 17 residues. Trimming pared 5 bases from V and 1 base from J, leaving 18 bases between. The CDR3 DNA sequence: TGTGCCAGCAGCCCCAACCCCGCGGGAGGGTCTGGAAACACCATATATTTT. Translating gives CASSPNPAGGSGNTIYF.

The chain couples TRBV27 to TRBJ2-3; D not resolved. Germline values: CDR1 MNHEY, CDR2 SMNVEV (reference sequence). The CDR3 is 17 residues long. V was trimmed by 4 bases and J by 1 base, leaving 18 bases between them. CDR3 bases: TGTGCCAGCAGTTCCCCCCGGGCGCCCCTGGGCACAGATACGCAGTATTTT. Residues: CASSSPRAPLGTDTQYF.

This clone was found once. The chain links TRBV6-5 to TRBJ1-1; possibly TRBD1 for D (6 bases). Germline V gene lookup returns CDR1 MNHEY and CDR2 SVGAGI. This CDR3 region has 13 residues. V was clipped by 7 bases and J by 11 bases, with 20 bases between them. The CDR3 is CASTYPGTNVAFF. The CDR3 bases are TGTGCCAGCACCTACCCTGGGACAAACGTGGCTTTCTTT.

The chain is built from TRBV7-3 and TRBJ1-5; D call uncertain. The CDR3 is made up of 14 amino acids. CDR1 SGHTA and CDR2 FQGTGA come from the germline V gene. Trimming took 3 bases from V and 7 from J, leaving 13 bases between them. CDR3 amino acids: CASSFPRVYQPQHF. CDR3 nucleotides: TGTGCCAGCAGCTTTCCTAGGGTTTACCAGCCCCAGCATTTT.

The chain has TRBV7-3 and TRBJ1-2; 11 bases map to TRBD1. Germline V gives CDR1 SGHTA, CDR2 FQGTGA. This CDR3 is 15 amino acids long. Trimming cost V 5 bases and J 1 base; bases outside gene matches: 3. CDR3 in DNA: TGTGCCAGCAGCCCGGGACAGGGGGTTAACTATGGCTACACCTTC. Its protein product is CASSPGQGVNYGYTF. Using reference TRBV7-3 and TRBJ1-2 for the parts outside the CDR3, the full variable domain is GAGVSQTPSNKVTEKGKYVELRCDPISGHTALYWYRQSLGQGPEFLIYFQGTGAADDSGLPNDRFFAVRPEGSVSTLKIQRTERGDSAVYLCASSPGQGVNYGYTFGSGTRLTVV.

CDR3 region: CASSLHGQANQPQHF. CDR3 nucleotides: TGTGCCAGCAGCTTACACGGACAGGCTAATCAGCCCCAGCATTTT. The V call is TRBV11-2, the J call TRBJ1-5, with 7 bases matching TRBD1. CDR3 size: 15 residues. Germline CDR1 SGHAT, CDR2 FQNNGV. V was pared by 2 bases and J by 4 bases, with 5 bases of the junction left unmatched. Based on the CDR3 plus reference TRBV11-2 and TRBJ1-5, the full variable domain is EAGVAQSPRYKIIEKRQSVAFWCNPISGHATLYWYQQILGQGPKLLIQFQNNGVVDDSQLPKDRFSAERLKGVDSTLKIQPAKLEDSAVYLCASSLHGQANQPQHFGDGTRLSIL.

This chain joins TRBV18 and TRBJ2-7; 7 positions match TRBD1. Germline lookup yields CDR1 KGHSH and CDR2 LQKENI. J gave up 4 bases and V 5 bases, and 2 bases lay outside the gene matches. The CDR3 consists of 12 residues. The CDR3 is CASSSTGYEQYF. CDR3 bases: TGTGCCAGCTCATCGACAGGGTACGAGCAGTACTTC.